Described below is a single T cell receptor beta chain sequence and its context. This record comes from a study of T cell changes during pregnancy in multiple sclerosis. Here immunoSEQ multiplex PCR was the method, and the copy in TCRdb shows in-frame clones only, minus some. The data show more than 40,000 clones, 89% seen once. This sample comprised CD4+ T cells from peripheral blood mononuclear cells, obtained in the first trimester of pregnancy. The clonotype was recovered from a female donor with multiple sclerosis, enrolled in a pregnancy study.

The CDR3 spells CASSHSQGDGYTF. CDR3 bases: TGCGCCAGCAGCCACTCACAGGGAGATGGCTACACCTTC. This chain uses TRBV4-1 with TRBJ1-2; D is perhaps TRBD1 (6 bases). This CDR3 contains 13 residues. The V and J ends lost 3 bases and 6 bases respectively, with 11 bases between them. Germline V gene sequence: CDR1 MGHRA, CDR2 YSYEKL.